Listed below are T cell receptor beta chains from one sample, sequenced in a study of blood T cells in healthy people across ages. TCRdb passed the 5' RACE reads through MiXCR, listing each CDR3 protein once. The sample has about 680,000 distinct CDR3 sequences, around 45% seen once. The source material was blood. The receptors come from a woman aged 55 to 70 in good health. Each CDR3 is given with its conserved first and last residue. The D gene is left open where the match is weak. Clone size, where shown, is once, few, many, or a class for clones that have expanded.

d_gene,j_gene,abundance,v_gene,CDR3aa,CDR3nt
.,TRBJ2-5,.,TRBV7-3,CASSLGTPPETQYF,TGTGCCAGCAGCCTAGGGACTCCCCCAGAGACCCAGTACTTC
.,TRBJ2-7,.,TRBV28,CASTGWDEQYF,TGTGCCAGCACCGGTTGGGACGAGCAGTACTTC
.,TRBJ1-4,few,TRBV29-1,CSARSGADNEKLFF,TGCAGCGCGAGATCAGGCGCCGATAATGAAAAACTGTTTTTT
.,TRBJ1-1,.,TRBV7-9,CASSLRAGFGTEAFF,TGTGCCAGCAGCTTAAGGGCAGGGTTTGGCACTGAAGCTTTCTTT
.,TRBJ1-1,.,TRBV15,CATSRDTTVAFF,TGTGCCACCAGCAGAGATACAACAGTAGCTTTCTTT
.,TRBJ2-5,.,TRBV4-3,CASSQGALYPQETQYF,TGCGCCAGCAGCCAGGGGGCCCTCTATCCCCAAGAGACCCAGTACTTC
.,TRBJ2-7,.,TRBV27,CASSLSFEPYEQYF,TGTGCCAGCAGTTTATCCTTCGAGCCCTACGAGCAGTACTTC
TRBD2,TRBJ2-1,.,TRBV7-2,CASSFRTSGNEQFF,TGTGCCAGCAGCTTTAGGACTAGCGGCAATGAGCAGTTCTTC
.,TRBJ2-5,many,TRBV6-5,CASSYGQETQYF,TGTGCCAGCAGTTATGGGCAAGAGACCCAGTACTTC
TRBD2,TRBJ2-1,.,TRBV20-1,CSDRPRTSGYYNEQFF,TGCAGTGATAGACCCCGGACTAGCGGGTACTACAATGAGCAGTTCTTC
TRBD2,TRBJ2-3,.,TRBV10-3,CATRLAGGRGTDTQYF,TGTGCCACTCGACTAGCGGGAGGCCGTGGCACAGATACGCAGTATTTT
.,TRBJ1-1,.,TRBV7-9,CASNRVGNTEAFF,TGTGCCAGCAACAGGGTCGGGAACACTGAAGCTTTCTTT
TRBD2,TRBJ2-3,few,TRBV5-4,CASSSRTSGTKADTQYF,TGTGCCAGCAGCTCCCGGACTAGCGGGACCAAGGCAGATACGCAGTATTTT
TRBD2,TRBJ2-5,once,TRBV7-2,CASSYPTSGRWGTNGGEQYF,TGTGCCAGCAGCTATCCTACTAGCGGGAGGTGGGGAACCAATGGTGGGGAGCAGTACTTC
.,TRBJ2-4,.,TRBV27,CASSLWTGAKNIQYF,TGTGCCAGCAGTTTATGGACCGGGGCCAAAAACATTCAGTACTTC
TRBD1,TRBJ2-6,.,TRBV28,CASKLPGGASGANVLTF,TGTGCCAGCAAGCTTCCAGGGGGCGCAAGTGGGGCCAACGTCCTGACTTTC
.,TRBJ2-1,.,TRBV9,CASSVAQYNEQFF,TGTGCCAGCAGCGTAGCTCAGTACAATGAGCAGTTCTTC
.,TRBJ2-5,.,TRBV20-1,CSASLLGETQYF,TGCAGTGCTAGCCTCCTGGGGGAGACCCAGTACTTC
.,TRBJ2-1,few,TRBV7-2,CASSTQTGYNEQFF,TGTGCCAGCAGCACCCAAACTGGGTACAATGAGCAGTTCTTC
.,TRBJ1-2,.,TRBV5-1,CASRRGTSDYGYTF,TGCGCCAGCAGGAGGGGGACTAGTGACTATGGCTACACCTTC
.,TRBJ2-3,once,TRBV7-3,CASSPGWAVTQYF,TGTGCCAGCAGCCCAGGTTGGGCGGTTACGCAGTATTTT
.,TRBJ2-5,.,TRBV7-2,CASSLVPSEPLLNEQYF,TGTGCCAGCAGCTTAGTCCCTTCGGAGCCGTTACTAAATGAGCAGTACTTC
TRBD2,TRBJ2-1,.,TRBV6-2/TRBV6-3,CASSYLPGLAGANTYNEQFF,TGTGCCAGCAGTTATCTTCCGGGACTAGCGGGAGCGAACACCTACAATGAGCAGTTCTTT
TRBD2,TRBJ2-5,few,TRBV29-1,CSVLGLAGVETQYF,TGCAGCGTACTGGGACTAGCGGGAGTTGAGACCCAGTACTTC
TRBD1,TRBJ2-4,once,TRBV9,CASSGQGAQEQYF,TGTGCCAGCAGCGGACAGGGGGCGCAGGAGCAGTACTTC
.,TRBJ2-3,.,TRBV7-2,CASSLRPGPGGTDTQYF,TGTGCCAGCAGCTTACGACCAGGGCCCGGCGGCACAGATACGCAGTATTTT
.,TRBJ2-5,.,TRBV4-2,CASSQETGEGSGEQYF,TGTGCCAGCAGCCAAGAAACAGGGGAGGGTTCAGGGGAGCAGTACTTC
.,TRBJ2-7,.,TRBV11-2,CASSATSPYNEQYF,TGTGCCAGCAGCGCGACATCGCCCTACAATGAGCAGTACTTC
TRBD2,TRBJ2-7,.,TRBV27,CASSFSLAGGLMNEQYF,TGTGCCAGCAGTTTCTCTCTGGCGGGAGGCCTCATGAACGAGCAGTACTTC
TRBD2,TRBJ2-5,.,TRBV7-2,CASSLEGGSSYETQYF,TGTGCCAGCAGCTTAGAGGGCGGGAGTTCATATGAGACCCAGTACTTC
TRBD1,TRBJ1-6,.,TRBV2,CAGLTGAGSPLHF,TGTGCCGGCCTGACAGGGGCCGGTTCACCCCTCCACTTT
TRBD2,TRBJ2-1,many,TRBV6-2/TRBV6-3,CASSYGMGGRKHNEQFF,TGTGCCAGCAGTTACGGCATGGGAGGGCGTAAACACAATGAGCAGTTCTTC
.,TRBJ1-2,many,TRBV7-2,CASSSPGTIRVYGYTF,TGTGCCAGCAGCTCCCCGGGAACCATCCGCGTCTATGGCTACACCTTC
TRBD1,TRBJ1-2,.,TRBV7-2,CASSSTGVGYGYTF,TGTGCCAGCAGCTCAACAGGGGTGGGCTATGGCTACACCTTC
.,TRBJ1-1,few,TRBV7-2,CASSSLRLNTEAFF,TGTGCCAGCAGCTCCCTACGCCTCAACACTGAAGCTTTCTTT